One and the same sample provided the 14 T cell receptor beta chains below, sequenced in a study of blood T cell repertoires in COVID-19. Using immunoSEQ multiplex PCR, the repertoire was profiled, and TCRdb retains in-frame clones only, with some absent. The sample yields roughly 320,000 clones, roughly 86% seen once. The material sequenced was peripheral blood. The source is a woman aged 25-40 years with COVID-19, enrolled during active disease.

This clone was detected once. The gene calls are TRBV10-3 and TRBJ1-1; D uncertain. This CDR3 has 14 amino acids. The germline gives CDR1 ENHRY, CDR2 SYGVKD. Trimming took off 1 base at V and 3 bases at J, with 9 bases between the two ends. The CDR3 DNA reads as TGTGCCATCAGTGAGTTAGAGATGGACACTGAAGCTTTCTTT. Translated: CAISELEMDTEAFF.

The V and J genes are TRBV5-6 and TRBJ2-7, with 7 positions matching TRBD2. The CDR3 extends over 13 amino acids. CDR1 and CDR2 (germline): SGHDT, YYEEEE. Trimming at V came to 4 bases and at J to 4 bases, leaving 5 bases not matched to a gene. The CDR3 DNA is TGTGCCAGCAGCCGATCGGGGGGTTACGAGCAGTACGTC. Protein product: CASSRSGGYEQYV.

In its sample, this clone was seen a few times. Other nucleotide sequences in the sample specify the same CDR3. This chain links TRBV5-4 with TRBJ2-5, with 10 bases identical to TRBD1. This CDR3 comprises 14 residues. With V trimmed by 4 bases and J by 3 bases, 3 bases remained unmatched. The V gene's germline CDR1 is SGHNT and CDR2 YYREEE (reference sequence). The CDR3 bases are TGTGCCAGCAGCCCAGGGACAGGGGAAGAGACCCAGTACTTC. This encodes CASSPGTGEETQYF.

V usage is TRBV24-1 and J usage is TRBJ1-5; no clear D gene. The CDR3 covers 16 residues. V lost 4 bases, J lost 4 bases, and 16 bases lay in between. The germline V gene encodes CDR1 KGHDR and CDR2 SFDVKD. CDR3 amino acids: CATSEATPGGNQPQHF. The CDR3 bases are TGTGCCACCAGTGAAGCCACACCGGGAGGGAATCAGCCCCAGCATTTT.

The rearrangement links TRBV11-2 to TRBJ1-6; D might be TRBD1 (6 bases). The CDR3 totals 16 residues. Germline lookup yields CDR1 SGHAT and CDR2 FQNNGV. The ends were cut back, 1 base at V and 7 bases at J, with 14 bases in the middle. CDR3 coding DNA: TGTGCCAGCAGCTTAGGTGGAACAGGGACCAATTCACCCCTCCACTTT. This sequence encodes CASSLGGTGTNSPLHF.

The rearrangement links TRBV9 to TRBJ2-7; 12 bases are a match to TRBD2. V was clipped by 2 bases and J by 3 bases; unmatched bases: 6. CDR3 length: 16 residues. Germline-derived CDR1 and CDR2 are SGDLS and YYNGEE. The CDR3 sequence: CASSVGLAGFDYEQYF. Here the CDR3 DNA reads TGTGCCAGCAGCGTCGGACTAGCGGGGTTTGACTACGAGCAGTACTTC.

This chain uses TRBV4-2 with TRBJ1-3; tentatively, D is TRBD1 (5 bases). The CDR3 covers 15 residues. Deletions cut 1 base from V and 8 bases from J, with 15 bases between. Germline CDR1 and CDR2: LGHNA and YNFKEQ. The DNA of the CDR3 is TGTGCCAGCAGCCAAGGTGGGGCAGGGTCCTACACCATATATTTT. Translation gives CASSQGGAGSYTIYF.

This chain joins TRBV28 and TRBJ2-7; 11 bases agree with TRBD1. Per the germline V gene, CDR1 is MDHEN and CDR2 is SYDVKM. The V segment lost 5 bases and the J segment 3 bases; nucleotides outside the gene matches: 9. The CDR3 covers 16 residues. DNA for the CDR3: TGTGCCAGCAGTACTCCCGGGACAGGGGGTGTCTACGAGCAGTACGTC. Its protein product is CASSTPGTGGVYEQYV.

As DNA, the CDR3 is TGTGCCAGCAGCCAAGGGACAGGCTTTCCCTACGAGCAGTACTTC. It translates to CASSQGTGFPYEQYF. The rearrangement joins TRBV11-1 to TRBJ2-7; 8 bases map to TRBD1. J was trimmed by 2 bases and V by 5 bases; bases with no gene match: 8. The germline gives CDR1 SGHAT, CDR2 FQDESV (reference sequence). CDR3 length: 15 residues.

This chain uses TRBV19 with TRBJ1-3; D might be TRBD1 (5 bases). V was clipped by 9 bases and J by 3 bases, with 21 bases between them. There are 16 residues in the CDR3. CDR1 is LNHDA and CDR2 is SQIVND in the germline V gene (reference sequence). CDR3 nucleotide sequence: TGTGCCAGCAATGCGGGGACCTGGGCAAGTGGAAACACCATATATTTT. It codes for CASNAGTWASGNTIYF.

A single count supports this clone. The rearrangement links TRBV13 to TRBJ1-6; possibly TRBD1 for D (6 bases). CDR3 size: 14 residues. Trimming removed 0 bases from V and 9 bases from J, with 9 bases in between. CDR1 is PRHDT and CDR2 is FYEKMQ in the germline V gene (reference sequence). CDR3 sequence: CASSLGQGSSPLHF. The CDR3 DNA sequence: TGTGCCAGCAGCTTAGGACAGGGTAGTTCACCCCTCCACTTT.

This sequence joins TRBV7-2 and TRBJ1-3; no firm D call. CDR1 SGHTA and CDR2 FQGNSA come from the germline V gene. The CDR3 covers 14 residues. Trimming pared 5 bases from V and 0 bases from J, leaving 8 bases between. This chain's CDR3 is CASSGGTSGNTIYF. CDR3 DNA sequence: TGTGCCAGCAGCGGCGGCACCTCTGGAAACACCATATATTTT.

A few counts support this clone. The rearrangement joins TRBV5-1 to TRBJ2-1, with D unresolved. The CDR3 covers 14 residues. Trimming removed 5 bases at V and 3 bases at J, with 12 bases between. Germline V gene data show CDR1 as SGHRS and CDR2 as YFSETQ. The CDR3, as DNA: TGCGCCAGCAGGTCCAGCCTAGGCTACAATGAGCAGTTCTTC. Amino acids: CASRSSLGYNEQFF.

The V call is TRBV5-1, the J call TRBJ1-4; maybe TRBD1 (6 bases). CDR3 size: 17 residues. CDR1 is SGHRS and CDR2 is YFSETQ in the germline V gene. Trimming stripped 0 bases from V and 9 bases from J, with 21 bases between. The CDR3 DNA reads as TGCGCCAGCAGCTTGGATTGGGGGGGCAGACCCGGGAAAAAACTGTTTTTT. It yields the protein CASSLDWGGRPGKKLFF.